The clone carrying this TCR beta chain was counted only a few times. This record comes from a study of quantifying T cell responses using KT2 cells. Background on the study: Reverse transcription used primers in the TCR alpha and beta constant regions.

Each cDNA got a UMI-containing oligo ligated at its 3' end. The first PCR ran approximately 4 cycles with an equimolar RC1.1 and RC1.2 beta primer mix. TCRdb re-called the UMI-ligation and nested PCR reads through MiXCR, storing one row per CDR3 protein. Of approximately 43,000 distinct CDR3 sequences listed, over 15% are singletons. V lost 3 bases to trimming and J lost 0 bases, with 11 bases between them. The CDR3 has 15 amino acids. The source material was PBMCs spiked with cells of the T cell clone KT2. This chain connects TRBV12-3 or TRBV12-4 to TRBJ1-1, with D possibly being TRBD1 (5 bases). This sequence was found in a human donor. CDR3 loop: CASSFWQGMNTEAFF. The DNA of the CDR3 is TGTGCCAGCAGTTTTTGGCAGGGCATGAACACTGAAGCTTTCTTT.